Presented here are 18 T cell receptor beta chains from one specimen sequenced in a study of OX40 agonist ivuxolimab in advanced cancers. The protocol was immunoSEQ multiplex PCR, while the TCRdb copy is restricted to in-frame clones and leaves out a portion. The sample carries around 60,000 clones, approximately 81% recorded once. This specimen was CD4+ or CD8+ T cells sorted from blood, taken in a trial of the OX40 agonist ivuxolimab. Receptor source: an adult with an advanced solid tumor such as melanoma, head and neck, liver or kidney cancer.

The chain combines TRBV19 with TRBJ2-7; D possibly corresponds to TRBD2 (6 bases). The germline V and J ends were trimmed by 5 bases and 7 bases, with 12 bases remaining between them. The CDR3 is 12 residues long. Germline V gives CDR1 LNHDA, CDR2 SQIVND (reference sequence). The CDR3 protein is CASSGLGGEQYF. The CDR3 DNA reads TGTGCCAGTAGTGGCCTCGGGGGAGAGCAGTACTTC.

The chain employs TRBV30 and TRBJ1-4, with 7 bases identical to TRBD1. The CDR3 contains 15 residues. With V trimmed by 3 bases and J by 5 bases, 9 bases remained unmatched. CDR1 and CDR2 (germline): GTSNPN, SVGIG (reference sequence). CDR3 coding DNA: TGTGCCTGGAGCATATCCCCAGGGGGGAATGAAAAACTGTTTTTT. Protein sequence: CAWSISPGGNEKLFF.

The CDR3 spells CASRDTTGQSDYGYTF. The CDR3 DNA follows: TGTGCCAGCAGGGATACGACAGGGCAAAGTGACTATGGCTACACCTTC. The genes are TRBV6-4 and TRBJ1-2; 7 nucleotides agree with TRBD1. Trimming took 6 bases from V and 3 from J; bases not matched to a gene: 13. The germline V gene has CDR1 MRHNA and CDR2 SNTAGT. This CDR3 region has 16 residues.

This chain links TRBV5-1 with TRBJ2-1, with D perhaps assigned TRBD1 or TRBD2 (5 bases each). The ends were cut back, 4 bases at V and 3 bases at J, with 17 bases in the middle. CDR3 length: 16 residues. The germline V gene has CDR1 SGHRS and CDR2 YFSETQ. Written as DNA, the CDR3 is TGCGCCAGCAGCCTCGGGACGTCGGCTCTCTACAATGAGCAGTTCTTC. It translates to CASSLGTSALYNEQFF.

The J gene is TRBJ2-3, the V gene TRBV12-1; TRBD1, the table's D call, was not compared with the DNA. TRBV12-1 is recorded as a pseudogene. CDR3 length equals 14 residues. In DNA, the CDR3 is TGTGCCAGCAGCTACACAGGGAGCACAGATACGCAGTATTTT. This encodes CASSYTGSTDTQYF.

This clone has only one observation. V is TRBV6-4 and J is TRBJ2-1; 9 positions match TRBD2. Trimming removed 4 bases from V and 10 bases from J; junction bases left unmatched: 2. The V gene's germline CDR1 is MRHNA and CDR2 SNTAGT. The CDR3 consists of 12 residues. This chain's CDR3 is CASSASGTEQFF. CDR3 nucleotide sequence: TGTGCCAGCAGTGCTAGCGGGACGGAGCAGTTCTTC.

The chain couples TRBV6-6 to TRBJ1-1; 7 bases align to TRBD1. V shed 5 bases, J shed 4 bases, and the junction held 10 bases outside the gene matches. This CDR3 comprises 15 residues. The V gene's germline CDR1 is MNHNY and CDR2 SVGAGI (reference sequence). The CDR3 nucleotides are TGTGCCAGCAGTCGGCCAGGGGGGGAATCCACTGAAGCTTTCTTT. It codes for CASSRPGGESTEAFF.

The CDR3 bases are TGTGCCAGCAGCTTAGGGCACAGCTCCTACGAGCAGTACTTC. Translation: CASSLGHSSYEQYF. The rearrangement uses TRBV11-2 and TRBJ2-7; D is ambiguous. Germline loops: CDR1 SGHAT, CDR2 FQNNGV. V dropped 1 base and J dropped 0 bases, with 7 bases sitting between them. The CDR3 is 14 residues long.

This chain joins TRBV7-3 and TRBJ2-2, with TRBD2 identical over 11 bases. CDR1 SGHTA and CDR2 FQGTGA come from the germline V gene. Trimming cost V 4 bases and J 4 bases; bases outside gene matches: 5. This CDR3 region has 16 residues. CDR3 sequence: CASSSRLAGTTGELFF. CDR3 bases: TGTGCCAGCAGCTCCCGACTAGCGGGGACCACCGGGGAGCTGTTTTTT.

This clone has only one observation. The J gene is TRBJ2-5, the V gene TRBV5-8; 10 bases line up with TRBD1. CDR3 size: 15 residues. Germline V CDR1 and CDR2: SGHTS, YDEGEE. V trimming: 4 bases; J trimming: 4 bases; junction bases outside the gene matches: 7. The CDR3 spells CASSTRGTGVETQYF. The DNA for the CDR3 is TGTGCCAGCAGCACCAGGGGGACAGGGGTAGAGACCCAGTACTTC.

The chain employs TRBV7-9 and TRBJ1-6, with D possibly matching TRBD1 (5 bases). There are 15 residues in the CDR3. Germline V gene sequence: CDR1 SEHNR, CDR2 FQNEAQ (reference sequence). The V and J ends lost 4 bases and 10 bases respectively, with 17 bases between them. The CDR3 reads CASSSRAPEGSPLHF. The DNA for the CDR3 is TGTGCCAGCAGCTCCCGGGCCCCCGAGGGGTCACCCCTCCACTTT.

The gene calls are TRBV19 and TRBJ1-3; D is unclear. Trimming shortened V by 6 bases and J by 5 bases, and 11 bases separated the two germline ends. The germline V gene has CDR1 LNHDA and CDR2 SQIVND (reference sequence). The CDR3 covers 13 residues. The DNA for the CDR3 is TGTGCCAGTAGACCGGGTAATAGAAACACCATATATTTT. It encodes CASRPGNRNTIYF.

The chain carries TRBV28 and TRBJ1-2; 8 bases are shared with TRBD1. V lost 6 bases and J lost 4; bases outside the gene matches: 7. This CDR3 comprises 14 residues. Germline CDR1 MDHEN, CDR2 SYDVKM. The CDR3: CASSGGQAPYGYTF. CDR3 DNA: TGTGCCAGCAGCGGGGGACAGGCTCCCTATGGCTACACCTTC.

This chain connects TRBV20-1 to TRBJ1-1, with no clear D. The germline CDR1 and CDR2 sequences are DFQATT and SNEGSKA (reference sequence). The CDR3 runs 11 residues. Deletions cut 1 base from V and 8 bases from J, with 8 bases between. As DNA, the CDR3 is TGCAGTGCTAGAGGCCCCCGGGAAGCTTTCTTT. Its protein is CSARGPREAFF.

This rearrangement joins TRBV9 to TRBJ2-3, with 12 positions matching TRBD2. Germline values: CDR1 SGDLS, CDR2 YYNGEE. The CDR3 contains 17 residues. Trimming took 3 bases from V and 1 from J; bases not matched to a gene: 6. CDR3 DNA sequence: TGTGCCAGCAGCGCCCTAGCGGGGGGGCAGGGCACAGATACGCAGTATTTT. Its protein product is CASSALAGGQGTDTQYF.

The J gene is TRBJ1-1, the V gene TRBV15; no definite D call. V lost 0 bases to trimming and J lost 4 bases, with 12 bases between them. CDR3 length: 15 amino acids. Germline lookup yields CDR1 LNHNV and CDR2 YYDKDF (reference sequence). The CDR3 region has the DNA TGTGCCACCAGCAGAGATAGCGGGCGCGGCACTGAAGCTTTCTTT. Translation: CATSRDSGRGTEAFF.

V and J are TRBV4-1 and TRBJ1-1; perhaps TRBD1 as D (5 bases). V was cut by 4 bases and J by 2 bases, with 17 bases left in between. Germline lookup yields CDR1 MGHRA and CDR2 YSYEKL. The CDR3 length is 16 residues. The CDR3 region is CASSRGRQTLNTEAFF. The CDR3 DNA sequence: TGCGCCAGCAGCCGAGGTAGACAGACATTAAACACTGAAGCTTTCTTT.

The chain links TRBV27 to TRBJ2-1; 10 bases agree with TRBD2. V shed 6 bases, J shed 4 bases, and the junction held 6 bases outside the gene matches. The CDR3 covers 15 residues. The germline CDR1 and CDR2 sequences are MNHEY and SMNVEV (reference sequence). CDR3 region: CASSQSGGAYNEQFF. Here the CDR3 DNA reads TGTGCCAGCAGCCAAAGCGGGGGGGCTTACAATGAGCAGTTCTTC.